Listed here are 6 T cell receptor beta chains from one sample, sequenced in a study of blood T cell repertoires in COVID-19. Produced via immunoSEQ multiplex PCR; TCRdb's table is partial and in-frame only. The repertoire holds about 140,000 clones, with around nine tenths as singletons. Sample: peripheral blood. The receptors were sampled from a man aged 50 to 59 with active or convalescent COVID-19.

The chain employs TRBV13 and TRBJ2-7; 12 bases match TRBD2. V lost 5 bases to trimming and J lost 7 bases; unmatched junction nucleotides: 9. CDR3 length: 15 amino acids. Germline V gene lookup returns CDR1 PRHDT and CDR2 FYEKMQ (reference sequence). The DNA of the CDR3 is TGTGCCAGCAGCATCCGGACTAGCGGGAAAGTGGAGCAGTACTTC. Amino acid sequence: CASSIRTSGKVEQYF.

The V call is TRBV11-2, the J call TRBJ2-5, with D possibly matching TRBD2 (6 bases). The germline CDR1 and CDR2 sequences are SGHAT and FQNNGV. V was trimmed by 6 bases and J by 9 bases, leaving 17 bases between them. The CDR3 runs 13 residues. The chain's CDR3 is CASSPGTLVAQYF. The CDR3 DNA reads as TGTGCCAGCAGTCCTGGGACTCTGGTGGCCCAGTACTTC.

This clone was seen just once. The chain couples TRBV4-1 to TRBJ2-5; the D gene is possibly TRBD2 (5 bases). The CDR3 consists of 14 residues. The V end lost 0 bases, the J end lost 7 bases, and 12 bases lay between the germline ends. Germline CDR1 reads MGHRA; CDR2 reads YSYEKL. The CDR3 loop reads CASSQDPGERTQYF. In nucleotides, the CDR3 is TGCGCCAGCAGCCAAGATCCCGGGGAGAGGACCCAGTACTTC.

The chain has TRBV28 and TRBJ2-1, with 7 bases fitting TRBD1. This CDR3 comprises 14 residues. J lost 5 bases, V lost 4 bases, and 5 bases had no gene match. Germline V CDR1 and CDR2: MDHEN, SYDVKM. For the CDR3, the DNA is TGTGCCAGCAGTTCAGGGGGTCTGAACAATGAGCAGTTCTTC. It translates to CASSSGGLNNEQFF. Complete variable domain (other parts from reference TRBV28 and TRBJ2-1): DVKVTQSSRYLVKRTGEKVFLECVQDMDHENMFWYRQDPGLGLRLIYFSYDVKMKEKGDIPEGYSVSREKKERFSLILESASTNQTSMYLCASSSGGLNNEQFFGPGTRLTVL.

The chain links TRBV28 to TRBJ2-7, with TRBD2 matching 9 bases. The CDR3 covers 11 residues. J lost 12 bases, V lost 6 bases, and 6 bases had no gene match. Germline V gene lookup returns CDR1 MDHEN and CDR2 SYDVKM. The CDR3 coding sequence is TGTGCCAGCAGCATAGCGGGAGAGGCGTACTTC. This gives the protein CASSIAGEAYF.

The chain combines TRBV7-9 with TRBJ2-7; the D is unclear. The CDR3 is 12 residues long. Trimming removed 2 bases from V and 4 bases from J, with 6 bases in between. The germline CDR1 and CDR2 sequences are SEHNR and FQNEAQ (reference sequence). Here the CDR3 reads CASSLSLYEQYF. The CDR3 DNA reads TGTGCCAGCAGCTTATCTCTGTACGAGCAGTACTTC.